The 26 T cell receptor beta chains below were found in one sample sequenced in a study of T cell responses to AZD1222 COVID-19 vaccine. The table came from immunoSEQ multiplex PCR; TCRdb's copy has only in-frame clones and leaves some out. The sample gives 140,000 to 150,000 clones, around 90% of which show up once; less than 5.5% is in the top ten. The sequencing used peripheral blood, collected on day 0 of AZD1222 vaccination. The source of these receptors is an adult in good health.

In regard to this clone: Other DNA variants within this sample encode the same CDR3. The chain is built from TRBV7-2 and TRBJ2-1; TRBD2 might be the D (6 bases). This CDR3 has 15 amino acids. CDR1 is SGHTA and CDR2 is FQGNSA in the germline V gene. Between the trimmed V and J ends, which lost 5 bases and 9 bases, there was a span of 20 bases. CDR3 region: CASSGGRDGKVEQFF. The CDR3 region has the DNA TGTGCCAGCAGCGGTGGGCGGGACGGGAAAGTTGAGCAGTTCTTC.

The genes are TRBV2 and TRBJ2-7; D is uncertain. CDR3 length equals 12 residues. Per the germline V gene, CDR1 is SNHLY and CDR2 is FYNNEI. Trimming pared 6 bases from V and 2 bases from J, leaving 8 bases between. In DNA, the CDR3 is TGTGCCAGCAGGGAAATTGCCTACGAGCAGTACTTC. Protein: CASREIAYEQYF.

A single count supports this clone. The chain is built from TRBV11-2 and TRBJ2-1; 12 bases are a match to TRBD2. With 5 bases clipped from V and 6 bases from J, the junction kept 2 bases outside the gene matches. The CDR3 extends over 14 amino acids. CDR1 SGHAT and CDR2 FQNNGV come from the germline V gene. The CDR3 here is CASSRLAGANEQFF. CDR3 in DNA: TGTGCCAGCAGCAGACTAGCGGGAGCCAATGAGCAGTTCTTC.

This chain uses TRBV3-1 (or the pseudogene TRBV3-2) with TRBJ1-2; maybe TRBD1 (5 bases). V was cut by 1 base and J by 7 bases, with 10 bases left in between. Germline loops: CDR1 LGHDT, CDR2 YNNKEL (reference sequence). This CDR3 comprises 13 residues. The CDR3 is CASSQGGQSGYTF. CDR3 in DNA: TGTGCCAGCAGCCAAGGGGGCCAGTCTGGCTACACCTTC.

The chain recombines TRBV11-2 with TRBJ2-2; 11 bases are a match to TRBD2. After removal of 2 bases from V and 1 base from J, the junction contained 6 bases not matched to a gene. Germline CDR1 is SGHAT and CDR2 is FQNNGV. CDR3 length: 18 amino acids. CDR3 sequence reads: CASSLWLAGGGNTGELFF. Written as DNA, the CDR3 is TGTGCCAGCAGCTTATGGCTAGCGGGGGGTGGGAACACCGGGGAGCTGTTTTTT.

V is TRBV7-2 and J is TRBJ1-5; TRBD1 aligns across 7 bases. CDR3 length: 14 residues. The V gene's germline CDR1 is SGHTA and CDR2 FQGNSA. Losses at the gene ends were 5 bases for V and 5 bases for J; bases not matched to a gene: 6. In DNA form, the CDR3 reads TGTGCCAGCAGCGAGGACAGGTACTATCAGCCCCAGCATTTT. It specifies CASSEDRYYQPQHF.

The CDR3 sequence is CASSLGGATYEQYF. The CDR3 nucleotides are TGTGCCAGCAGCTTAGGCGGGGCAACCTACGAGCAGTACTTC. This chain connects TRBV7-2 to TRBJ2-7, with D possibly being TRBD2 (6 bases). Trimming shortened V by 1 base and J by 2 bases, and 9 bases separated the two germline ends. CDR1 SGHTA and CDR2 FQGNSA come from the germline V gene. This CDR3 region has 14 residues.

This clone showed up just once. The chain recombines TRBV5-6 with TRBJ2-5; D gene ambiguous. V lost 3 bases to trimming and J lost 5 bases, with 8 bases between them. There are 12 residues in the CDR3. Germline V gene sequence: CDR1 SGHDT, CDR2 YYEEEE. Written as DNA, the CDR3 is TGTGCCAGCAGCTCTACCGGCGAGACCCAGTACTTC. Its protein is CASSSTGETQYF.

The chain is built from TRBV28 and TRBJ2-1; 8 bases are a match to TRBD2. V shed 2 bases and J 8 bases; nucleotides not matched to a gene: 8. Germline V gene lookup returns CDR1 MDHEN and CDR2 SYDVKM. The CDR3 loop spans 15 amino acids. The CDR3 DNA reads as TGTGCCAGCAGTTTAGCGGGACTAGTTTTCCATGAGCAGTTCTTC. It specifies CASSLAGLVFHEQFF. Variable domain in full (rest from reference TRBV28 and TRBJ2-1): DVKVTQSSRYLVKRTGEKVFLECVQDMDHENMFWYRQDPGLGLRLIYFSYDVKMKEKGDIPEGYSVSREKKERFSLILESASTNQTSMYLCASSLAGLVFHEQFFGPGTRLTVL.

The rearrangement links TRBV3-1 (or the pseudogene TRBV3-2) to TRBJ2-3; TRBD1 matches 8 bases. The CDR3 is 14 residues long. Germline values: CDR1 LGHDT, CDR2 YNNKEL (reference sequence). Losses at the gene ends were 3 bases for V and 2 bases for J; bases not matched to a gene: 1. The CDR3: CASSQGQDTDTQYF. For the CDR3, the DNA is TGTGCCAGCAGCCAGGGACAGGACACAGATACGCAGTATTTT.

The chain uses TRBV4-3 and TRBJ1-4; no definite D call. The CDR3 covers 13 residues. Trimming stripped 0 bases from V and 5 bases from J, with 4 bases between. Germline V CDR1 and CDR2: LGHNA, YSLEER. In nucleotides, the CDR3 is TGCGCCAGCAGCCAAGATCGGAATGAAAAACTGTTTTTT. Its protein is CASSQDRNEKLFF.

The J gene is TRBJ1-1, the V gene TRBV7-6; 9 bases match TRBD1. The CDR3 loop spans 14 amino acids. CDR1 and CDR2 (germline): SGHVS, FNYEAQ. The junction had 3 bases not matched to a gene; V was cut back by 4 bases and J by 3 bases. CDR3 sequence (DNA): TGTGCCAGCAGCTACAGACAGGGGGACACTGAAGCTTTCTTT. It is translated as CASSYRQGDTEAFF.

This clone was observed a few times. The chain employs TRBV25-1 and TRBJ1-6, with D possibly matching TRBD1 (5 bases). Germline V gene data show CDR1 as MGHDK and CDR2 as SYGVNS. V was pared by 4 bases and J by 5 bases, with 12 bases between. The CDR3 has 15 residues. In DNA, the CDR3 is TGTGCCAGCAGTGCTCAGGGTGGGAATAATTCACCCCTCCACTTT. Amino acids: CASSAQGGNNSPLHF.

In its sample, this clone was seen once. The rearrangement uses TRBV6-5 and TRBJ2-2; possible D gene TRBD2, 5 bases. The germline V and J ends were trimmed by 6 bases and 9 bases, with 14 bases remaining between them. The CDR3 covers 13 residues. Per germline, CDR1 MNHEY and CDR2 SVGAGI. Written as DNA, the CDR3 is TGTGCCAGCAGCTACAAGGCGGGCCGGGAGCTGTTTTTT. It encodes CASSYKAGRELFF.

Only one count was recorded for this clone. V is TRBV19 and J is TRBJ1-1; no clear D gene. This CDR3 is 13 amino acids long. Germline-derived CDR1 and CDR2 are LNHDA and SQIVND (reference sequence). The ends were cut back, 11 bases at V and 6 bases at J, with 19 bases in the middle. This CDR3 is CASQGSRVAEAFF. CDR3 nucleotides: TGTGCCTCCCAAGGGAGCAGAGTGGCTGAAGCTTTCTTT.

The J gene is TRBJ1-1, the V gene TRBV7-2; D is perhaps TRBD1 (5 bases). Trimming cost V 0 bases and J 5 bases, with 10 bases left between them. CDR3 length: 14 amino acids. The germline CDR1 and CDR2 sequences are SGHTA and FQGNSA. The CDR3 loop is CASSLAGTRTEAFF. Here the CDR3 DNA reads TGTGCCAGCAGCTTAGCTGGGACGAGGACTGAAGCTTTCTTT.

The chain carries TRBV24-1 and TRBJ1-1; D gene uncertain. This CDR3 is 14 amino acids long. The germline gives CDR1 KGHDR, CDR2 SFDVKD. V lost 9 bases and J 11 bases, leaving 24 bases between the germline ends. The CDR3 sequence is CATGDIKTNGGAFF. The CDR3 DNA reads TGTGCCACCGGGGATATAAAAACGAATGGCGGGGCTTTCTTT.

The CDR3 DNA sequence: TGTGCCAGTAGTTGGTCGGTGGAGAACACTGAAGCTTTCTTT. Translating gives CASSWSVENTEAFF. The rearrangement joins TRBV19 to TRBJ1-1; D is uncertain. The germline V gene has CDR1 LNHDA and CDR2 SQIVND (reference sequence). The CDR3 length is 14 residues. V shed 5 bases and J shed 1 base, with 11 bases lying between them.

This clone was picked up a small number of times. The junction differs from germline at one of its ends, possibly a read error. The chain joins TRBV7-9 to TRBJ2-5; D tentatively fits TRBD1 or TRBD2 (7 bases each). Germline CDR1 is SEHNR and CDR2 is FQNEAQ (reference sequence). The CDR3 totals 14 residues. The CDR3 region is CACRGGLGQETQYF. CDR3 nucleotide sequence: TGTGCCTGCAGGGGGGGGCTCGGGCAAGAGACCCAGTACTTC.

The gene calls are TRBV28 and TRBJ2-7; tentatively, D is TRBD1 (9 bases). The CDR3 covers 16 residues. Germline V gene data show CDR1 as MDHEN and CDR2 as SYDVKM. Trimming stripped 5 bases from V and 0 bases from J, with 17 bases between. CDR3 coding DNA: TGTGCCAGCAGTCGGGGGGGACAGGGAAGCTCCTACGAGCAGTACTTC. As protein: CASSRGGQGSSYEQYF.

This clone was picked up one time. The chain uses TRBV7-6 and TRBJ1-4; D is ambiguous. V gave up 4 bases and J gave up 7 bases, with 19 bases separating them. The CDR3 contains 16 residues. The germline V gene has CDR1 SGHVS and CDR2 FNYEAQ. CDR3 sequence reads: CASSSFDVGSSEKLFF. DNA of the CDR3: TGTGCCAGCAGCTCCTTTGACGTAGGGTCAAGTGAAAAACTGTTTTTT.

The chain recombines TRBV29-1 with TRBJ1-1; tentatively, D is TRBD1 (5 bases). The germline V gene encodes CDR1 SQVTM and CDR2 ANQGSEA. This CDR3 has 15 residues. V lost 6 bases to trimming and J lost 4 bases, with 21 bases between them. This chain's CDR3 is CSVVGREGIRTEAFF. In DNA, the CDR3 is TGCAGCGTAGTAGGCAGGGAGGGGATTCGCACTGAAGCTTTCTTT. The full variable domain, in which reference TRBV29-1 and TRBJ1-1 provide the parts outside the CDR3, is SAVISQKPSRDICQRGTSLTIQCQVDSQVTMMFWYRQQPGQSLTLIATANQGSEATYESGFVIDKFPISRPNLTFSTLTVSNMSPEDSSIYLCSVVGREGIRTEAFFGQGTRLTVV.

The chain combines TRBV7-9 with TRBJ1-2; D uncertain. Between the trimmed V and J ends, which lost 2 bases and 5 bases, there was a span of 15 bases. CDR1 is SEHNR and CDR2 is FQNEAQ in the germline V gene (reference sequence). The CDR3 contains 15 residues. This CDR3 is CASSLRTEATYGYTF. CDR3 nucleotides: TGTGCCAGCAGCTTAAGGACGGAAGCGACTTATGGCTACACCTTC. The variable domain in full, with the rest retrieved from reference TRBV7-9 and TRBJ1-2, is DTGVSQNPRHKITKRGQNVTFRCDPISEHNRLYWYRQTLGQGPEFLTYFQNEAQLEKSRLLSDRFSAERPKGSFSTLEIQRTEQGDSAMYLCASSLRTEATYGYTFGSGTRLTVV.

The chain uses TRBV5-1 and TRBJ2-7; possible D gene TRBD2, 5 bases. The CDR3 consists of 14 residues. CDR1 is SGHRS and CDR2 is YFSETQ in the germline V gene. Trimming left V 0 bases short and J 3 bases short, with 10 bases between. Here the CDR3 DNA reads TGCGCCAGCAGCTTGGCGGGAAACGACTACGAGCAGTACTTC. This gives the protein CASSLAGNDYEQYF.

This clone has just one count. DNA of the CDR3: TGTGCCAGCAGTTCCTCGAACACTGAAGCTTTCTTT. Its protein is CASSSSNTEAFF. The chain combines TRBV12-3 or TRBV12-4 with TRBJ1-1; D is uncertain. Trimming removed 4 bases at V and 1 base at J, with 4 bases between. The CDR3 has 12 residues.

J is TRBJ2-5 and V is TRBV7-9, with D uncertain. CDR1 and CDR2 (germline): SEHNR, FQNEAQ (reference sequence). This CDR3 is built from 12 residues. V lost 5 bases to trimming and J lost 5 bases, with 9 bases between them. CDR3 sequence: CASSLDSETQYF. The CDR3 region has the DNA TGTGCCAGCAGCCTAGATAGCGAGACCCAGTACTTC.